These 10 T cell receptor beta chains originate from one sample sequenced in a study of T cells in Graves' hyperthyroidism and ophthalmopathy. Amplification of TCR beta CDR3 regions used RNA as the template. Researchers ran a first-round RT-PCR on the TCR CDR3 using the HTBI primer set. TCRdb re-called the multiplex PCR reads with MiXCR, one entry per CDR3 protein. The sample includes 300,000 to 500,000 distinct CDR3 sequences, more than 13% of them seen just once. The material sequenced was blood. These receptors originate from a man aged 45-65 years with Graves' ophthalmopathy.

Worth noting for this clonotype: A clone one base away is much larger, so this may be a read error. The chain links TRBV7-2 to TRBJ2-2; TRBD2 matches at 12 bases. The CDR3 sequence is 15 residues long. Germline V gene sequence: CDR1 SGHTA, CDR2 FQGNSA. Unmatched junction bases numbered 3, after V lost 5 bases and J lost 5 bases. The CDR3 reads CASSPTSGRTGELFF. The CDR3 coding sequence is TGTGCCAGCAGCCCGACTAGCGGGAGAACCGGGGAGCTGTTTTTT.

Ten or more counts support this clonotype. V usage is TRBV11-2 and J usage is TRBJ2-7, with no clear D. The CDR3 spans 17 residues. The germline CDR1 and CDR2 sequences are SGHAT and FQNNGV. V was cut by 0 bases and J by 3 bases, with 18 bases left in between. The CDR3 is CASSLDPGFMPHYEQYF. CDR3 coding DNA: TGTGCCAGCAGCTTAGATCCAGGATTCATGCCGCACTACGAGCAGTACTTC.

Ten or more counts support this clonotype. V and J are TRBV24-1 and TRBJ2-7, with a weak D call TRBD1 (6 bases). The CDR3 consists of 13 residues. Germline V gene sequence: CDR1 KGHDR, CDR2 SFDVKD. The V end was cut by 5 bases, the J end by 8 bases, with 15 bases between. CDR3 nucleotide sequence: TGTGCCACCAGTGTAGGGGCGCAGGGGCAGCAGTACTTC. Translation gives CATSVGAQGQQYF.

The chain joins TRBV20-1 to TRBJ2-3; 8 bases map to TRBD2. Looked up from germline, CDR1 is DFQATT and CDR2 is SNEGSKA (reference sequence). The CDR3 consists of 16 residues. The V and J ends lost 1 base and 3 bases, in that order; junction bases with no gene match: 9. CDR3 residues: CSARGMPAGATDTQYF. CDR3 nucleotides: TGCAGTGCTAGAGGCATGCCAGCGGGAGCAACAGATACGCAGTATTTT.

This clonotype was detected many times. The rearrangement joins TRBV30 to TRBJ1-1; tentative D call: TRBD1 (5 bases). This CDR3 region has 12 residues. Trimming shortened V by 2 bases and J by 5 bases, and 9 bases separated the two germline ends. Looked up from germline, CDR1 is GTSNPN and CDR2 is SVGIG (reference sequence). The CDR3 DNA reads TGTGCCTGGAGTCATGGGGGGACTGAAGCTTTCTTT. This encodes CAWSHGGTEAFF.

This chain connects TRBV7-6 to TRBJ2-5, with TRBD2 matching over 7 bases. The germline V gene has CDR1 SGHVS and CDR2 FNYEAQ. V lost 1 base and J lost 6; bases outside the gene matches: 8. The CDR3 runs to 15 residues. The CDR3 coding sequence is TGTGCCAGCAGCTTAGGTGGCGGGAGCGGGCAGACCCAGTACTTC. This encodes CASSLGGGSGQTQYF.

In this sample, this clonotype turned up a few times. An end of the junction differs from the germline gene, which may be a read error. The chain employs TRBV4-1 and TRBJ2-1; D gene ambiguous. Germline CDR1 is MGHRA and CDR2 is YSYEKL. This CDR3 region has 13 residues. CDR3 nucleotide sequence: TGCGCCAGCAGTCAAGAAACCCGGGCCGGTCAGTTCTTC. It is translated as CASSQETRAGQFF.

This clonotype was observed at least ten times. The chain links TRBV2 to TRBJ2-5; the D gene is possibly TRBD2 (6 bases). Germline loops: CDR1 SNHLY, CDR2 FYNNEI. The V and J ends lost 2 bases and 5 bases respectively, with 12 bases between them. CDR3 size: 14 residues. The chain's CDR3 is CASSERGTRETQYF. In DNA form, the CDR3 reads TGTGCCAGCAGTGAAAGAGGGACTCGGGAGACCCAGTACTTC.

The V call is TRBV19, the J call TRBJ2-3; 8 bases line up with TRBD2. The length of the CDR3 is 15 residues. Trimming took 4 bases from V and 0 from J; bases not matched to a gene: 3. Per germline, CDR1 LNHDA and CDR2 SQIVND (reference sequence). The CDR3 region has the DNA TGTGCCAGTAGTAGACTAGCGTTTAGCACAGATACGCAGTATTTT. As protein: CASSRLAFSTDTQYF. Drawing the rest from reference TRBV19 and TRBJ2-3, the complete variable domain is DGGITQSPKYLFRKEGQNVTLSCEQNLNHDAMYWYRQDPGQGLRLIYYSQIVNDFQKGDIAEGYSVSREKKESFPLTVTSAQKNPTAFYLCASSRLAFSTDTQYFGPGTRLTVL.

This clonotype came up many times. This rearrangement joins TRBV2 to TRBJ2-3; a weak D match, TRBD2 (5 bases). Deletions cut 1 base from V and 3 bases from J, with 11 bases between. CDR3 length: 15 amino acids. CDR1 and CDR2 from the germline V gene are SNHLY and FYNNEI. This chain's CDR3 is CASSEVASRTDTQYF. Here the CDR3 DNA reads TGTGCCAGCAGTGAAGTGGCTAGCCGGACAGATACGCAGTATTTT.